The rows below give T cell receptor beta chains drawn from one sample of a study of T cells in Graves' hyperthyroidism and ophthalmopathy. TCRdb analysed the multiplex PCR reads with MiXCR anew, one entry per CDR3 protein. The table records 250,000 or so distinct CDR3 sequences, 13% to 15% of them present only once. The sequenced sample was blood. The source of these receptors is a woman in her forties or fifties with Graves' hyperthyroidism that later progressed to Graves' ophthalmopathy. CDR3s include the opening cysteine and the closing phenylalanine or tryptophan. Fields, in order: D gene, clone size, J gene, V gene, CDR3 protein, CDR3 DNA. D genes are given only for firm matches. Expanded clones get a size class; other rows say once, few or many, or leave the size out.

>-|few|TRBJ2-2|TRBV5-8
CASSLATFSTGELFF
TGTGCCAGCAGCTTGGCCACCTTTAGCACCGGGGAGCTGTTTTTT
>-|many|TRBJ1-1|TRBV12-3/TRBV12-4
CASSTDIDTEAFF
TGTGCCAGCAGTACTGACATAGACACTGAAGCTTTCTTT
>TRBD1|-|TRBJ1-2|TRBV7-2
CASSLGLGGVDGYTF
TGTGCCAGCAGCTTAGGTTTAGGGGGCGTGGATGGCTACACCTTC
>TRBD1|many|TRBJ1-6|TRBV2
CASSKEGANSPLHF
TGTGCCAGCAGTAAGGAGGGGGCTAATTCACCCCTCCACTTT
>-|few|TRBJ1-6|TRBV5-1
CASSLQDSGSPLHF
TGCGCCAGCAGCCTTCAGGATTCGGGGTCACCCCTCCACTTT
>-|few|TRBJ2-1|TRBV19
CASLRKGYNEQFF
TGTGCCAGTCTGAGAAAGGGGTACAATGAGCAGTTCTTC
>-|many|TRBJ1-2|TRBV6-1
CASSSRSAGNYGYTF
TGTGCCAGCAGTTCCCGATCGGCGGGTAACTATGGCTACACCTTC
>-|-|TRBJ1-1|TRBV4-1
CASSQGAGVNLMNTEAFF
TGCGCCAGCAGCCAAGGCGCAGGGGTGAATTTGATGAACACTGAAGCTTTCTTT
>-|few|TRBJ2-3|TRBV6-2/TRBV6-3
CASSADWISTDTQYF
TGTGCCAGCAGTGCCGACTGGATATCCACAGATACGCAGTATTTT
>TRBD2|many|TRBJ2-5|TRBV27
CASSPTRVSGVQAGQYF
TGTGCCAGCAGTCCGACCCGTGTGAGCGGGGTTCAGGCGGGCCAGTACTTC
>TRBD2|many|TRBJ2-3|TRBV29-1
CSLSGGIDSGRLDTQYF
TGCAGCTTATCGGGAGGGATTGATAGCGGGAGGCTAGATACGCAGTATTTT
>TRBD1|many|TRBJ2-1|TRBV19
CASSITPRTGSSEQFF
TGTGCCAGTAGTATAACCCCCCGGACAGGGTCCAGCGAGCAGTTCTTC
>TRBD1|many|TRBJ2-7|TRBV5-1
CASSLSPGQGYEQYF
TGCGCCAGCAGCTTGTCGCCGGGACAGGGTTACGAGCAGTACTTC
>-|many|TRBJ2-1|TRBV5-1
CASSLAEASVMGEQFF
TGCGCCAGCAGCTTGGCCGAAGCGTCGGTTATGGGTGAGCAGTTCTTC
>TRBD2|many|TRBJ2-7|TRBV10-3
CAIRGVTSGYEQYF
TGTGCCATCCGAGGGGTTACTAGCGGCTACGAGCAGTACTTC
>-|-|TRBJ1-5|TRBV20-1
CSAFSSEGMYNQPQHF
TGCAGTGCCTTCTCATCGGAAGGCATGTATAATCAGCCCCAGCATTTT
>-|many|TRBJ2-3|TRBV2
CASLRGGLGTDTQYF
TGTGCCAGCCTCCGAGGGGGATTGGGCACAGATACGCAGTATTTT
>TRBD2|many|TRBJ2-5|TRBV5-1
CASSPGLIRLQETQYF
TGCGCCAGCAGCCCGGGACTAATCAGGCTCCAAGAGACCCAGTACTTC
>-|many|TRBJ2-2|TRBV20-1
CSAGRRGELFF
TGCAGTGCTGGGCGTCGCGGGGAGCTGTTTTTT
>-|few|TRBJ2-7|TRBV7-9
CASSPRIGSSYEQYF
TGTGCCAGCAGCCCCCGGATAGGGAGCTCCTACGAGCAGTACTTC
>-|many|TRBJ2-5|TRBV29-1
CSVEKGFRGQQETQYF
TGCAGCGTTGAGAAGGGGTTCAGGGGTCAACAAGAGACCCAGTACTTC
>-|many|TRBJ2-7|TRBV12-3/TRBV12-4
CASSLAYYEQYF
TGTGCCAGCAGTTTGGCCTACTACGAGCAGTACTTC
>-|few|TRBJ2-1|TRBV30
CAWRSRGRIDEQFF
TGTGCCTGGCGGTCCCGGGGTAGAATCGATGAGCAGTTCTTC
>-|many|TRBJ1-5|TRBV28
CASDSRWGNQPQHF
TGTGCCAGCGATTCGCGTTGGGGCAATCAGCCCCAGCATTTT
>TRBD1|many|TRBJ1-1|TRBV6-4
CASSQDRATEAFF
TGTGCCAGCAGTCAGGACAGGGCCACTGAAGCTTTCTTT
>-|many|TRBJ1-1|TRBV19
CASSIDRYGMNTEAFF
TGTGCCAGTAGTATAGATCGGTATGGGATGAACACTGAAGCTTTCTTT
>TRBD1|-|TRBJ2-7|TRBV29-1
CSVRQGNGYEQYF
TGCAGCGTTCGACAGGGGAACGGATACGAGCAGTACTTC
>-|many|TRBJ1-1|TRBV20-1
CSAVDGLNTEAFF
TGCAGTGCAGTGGACGGTCTGAACACTGAAGCTTTCTTT
>-|many|TRBJ2-3|TRBV11-2
CASSLVFSDTQYF
TGTGCCAGCAGCTTGGTTTTCTCAGATACGCAGTATTTT
>-|many|TRBJ2-7|TRBV6-2/TRBV6-3
CASSTRDLTSSYEQYF
TGTGCCAGCAGTACGCGGGACCTAACCTCCTCCTACGAGCAGTACTTC
>TRBD1|many|TRBJ2-7|TRBV28
CASSATGSGSYEQYF
TGTGCCAGCAGTGCGACAGGGTCGGGCTCCTACGAGCAGTACTTC
>-|many|TRBJ1-5|TRBV3-1
CASSSRDPNQPQHF
TGTGCCAGCAGCTCCCGGGACCCAAATCAGCCCCAGCATTTT
>-|many|TRBJ2-7|TRBV12-3/TRBV12-4
CASSGPGLRRKKTYEQYF
TGTGCCAGCAGTGGCCCGGGACTCCGGCGCAAGAAGACCTACGAGCAGTACTTC
>TRBD2|many|TRBJ2-2|TRBV2
CASRNPGTSGRAVVRRGELFF
TGTGCCAGCCGGAACCCCGGGACTAGCGGGAGGGCCGTGGTGAGGAGAGGGGAGCTGTTTTTT
>TRBD2|many|TRBJ2-7|TRBV7-2
CASSSGLAGEQYF
TGTGCCAGCAGCTCGGGACTAGCGGGGGAGCAGTACTTC
>TRBD1|-|TRBJ1-1|TRBV19
CASRRGGQGIRNTEAFF
TGTGCCAGTCGAAGAGGGGGACAGGGGATTAGGAACACTGAAGCTTTCTTT
>-|many|TRBJ1-2|TRBV20-1
CSATPGYGYTF
TGCAGTGCTACTCCGGGCTATGGCTACACCTTC
>-|-|TRBJ1-3|TRBV6-2/TRBV6-3
CASSYSHGSSGNTIYF
TGTGCCAGCAGTTACTCGCACGGATCCTCTGGAAACACCATATATTTT
>TRBD1|few|TRBJ2-7|TRBV25-1
CASSTRTDRGTYEQYF
TGTGCCAGCAGCACACGAACGGACAGGGGGACCTACGAGCAGTACTTC
>-|many|TRBJ2-1|TRBV20-1
CSARVYGGQGYNEQFF
TGCAGTGCTAGAGTCTATGGGGGGCAGGGGTACAATGAGCAGTTCTTC
>TRBD2|-|TRBJ2-3|TRBV27
CASSWGGFPPSTDTQYF
TGTGCCAGCAGTTGGGGAGGGTTCCCGCCTAGCACAGATACGCAGTATTTT
>-|-|TRBJ2-1|TRBV12-3/TRBV12-4
CAGSLVPTSHVNEQFF
TGTGCCGGCAGTTTAGTCCCCACTAGCCATGTCAATGAGCAGTTCTTC
>-|many|TRBJ2-3|TRBV7-8
CASSLAIRSDTQYF
TGTGCCAGCAGCTTAGCTATCAGGTCAGATACGCAGTATTTT
>-|many|TRBJ2-1|TRBV28
CASSLLPYIGRKTYNEQFF
TGTGCCAGCAGTTTACTGCCCTACATAGGGCGGAAGACCTACAATGAGCAGTTCTTC
>TRBD1|many|TRBJ2-1|TRBV30
CAWSGTGVWNEQFF
TGTGCCTGGAGTGGGACAGGGGTTTGGAATGAGCAGTTCTTC
>-|-|TRBJ1-1|TRBV27
CASRSAGTLGNTEAFF
TGTGCCAGCCGCTCCGCCGGGACACTGGGGAACACTGAAGCTTTCTTT
>-|-|TRBJ2-2|TRBV28
CASSLSGMTPLFF
TGTGCCAGCAGTTTATCCGGGATGACCCCCCTGTTTTTT
>TRBD2|-|TRBJ2-2|TRBV20-1
CSARESGRGNTGELFF
TGCAGTGCTAGGGAAAGCGGGAGAGGGAACACCGGGGAGCTGTTTTTT